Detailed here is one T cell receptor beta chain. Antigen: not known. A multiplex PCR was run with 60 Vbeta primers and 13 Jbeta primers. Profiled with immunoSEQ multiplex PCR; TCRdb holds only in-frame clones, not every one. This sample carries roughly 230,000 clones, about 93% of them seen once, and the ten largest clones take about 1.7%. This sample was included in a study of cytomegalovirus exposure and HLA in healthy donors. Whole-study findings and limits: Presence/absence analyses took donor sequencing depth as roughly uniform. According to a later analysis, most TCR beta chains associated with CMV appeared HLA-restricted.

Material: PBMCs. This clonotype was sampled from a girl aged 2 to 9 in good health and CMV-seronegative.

The CDR3: CASSLRGKNGIGEAFF. In DNA, the CDR3 is TGTGCCAGCAGCCTCAGGGGGAAGAACGGGATCGGTGAAGCTTTCTTT. The rearrangement joins TRBV5-6 to TRBJ1-1; TRBD1 aligns across 7 bases. V shed 4 bases and J 7 bases; nucleotides not matched to a gene: 16. The CDR3 runs 16 residues. Germline assignment: CDR1 SGHDT and CDR2 YYEEEE.